This TCR beta chain came from a study of T cells in localized non-small cell lung cancer. Study-wide points: Tumor showed lower T cell clonality than uninvolved adjacent lung, where it was highest.

Germline V gives CDR1 SNHLY, CDR2 FYNNEI. V lost 3 bases, J lost 1 base, and 6 bases lay in between. This CDR3 comprises 14 residues. Here immunoSEQ multiplex PCR was the method, and the copy in TCRdb shows in-frame clones only, minus some. The table records some 49,000 clones, approximately 81% of them present only once. As regards this clone: Its cognate antigen is unknown.

The sequenced sample was peripheral blood mononuclear cells, obtained before any cancer treatment. The rearrangement joins TRBV2 to TRBJ2-2; unclear D gene. The sequence was obtained from a man aged 40 to 70 with stage III lung adenocarcinoma. The CDR3 spells CASSDVRNTGELFF. DNA of the CDR3: TGTGCCAGCAGTGACGTTAGGAACACCGGGGAGCTGTTTTTT. The whole variable domain, filled in from reference TRBV2 and TRBJ2-2, reads EPEVTQTPSHQVTQMGQEVILRCVPISNHLYFYWYRQILGQKVEFLVSFYNNEISEKSEIFDDQFSVERPDGSNFTLKIRSTKLEDSAMYFCASSDVRNTGELFFGEGSRLTVL.